These 9 T cell receptor beta chains share one sample of origin, sequenced in a study of T cells after yellow fever vaccination. A single record per CDR3 protein comes from TCRdb applying MiXCR to the 5' RACE reads. The sample records about 330,000 distinct CDR3 sequences, around 7.3% being singletons. Sequencing was performed on PBMCs, taken about 49 days after the first yellow fever vaccination. The receptors come from a man between 18 and 35 years old who received the YFV17D yellow fever vaccine.

In this sample, this clonotype turned up a few times. The rearrangement links TRBV6-6 to TRBJ1-5; D is unresolved. Germline-derived CDR1 and CDR2 are MNHNY and SVGAGI (reference sequence). CDR3 length: 12 residues. Trimming pared 4 bases from V and 3 bases from J, leaving 4 bases between. The CDR3 region has the DNA TGTGCCAGCAGTTTCGTCAATCAGCCCCAGCATTTT. Its protein is CASSFVNQPQHF.

This clonotype was picked up a small number of times. The chain joins TRBV4-1 to TRBJ1-1; the D gene is possibly TRBD1 (6 bases). The germline V gene encodes CDR1 MGHRA and CDR2 YSYEKL. The CDR3 has 15 residues. The ends were cut back, 4 bases at V and 0 bases at J, with 12 bases in the middle. This CDR3 is CASSLSGTLNTEAFF. The CDR3 DNA sequence: TGCGCCAGCAGCCTTTCTGGGACATTGAACACTGAAGCTTTCTTT.

This clonotype was detected a few times. V is TRBV5-1 and J is TRBJ1-1; D remains unclear. Looked up from germline, CDR1 is SGHRS and CDR2 is YFSETQ. Trimming removed 0 bases at V and 2 bases at J, with 8 bases between. This CDR3 contains 14 residues. CDR3 DNA: TGCGCCAGCAGCTTGGTAAATCTAAACACTGAAGCTTTCTTT. Translated, it gives CASSLVNLNTEAFF.

This clonotype turned up a few times. The V and J genes are TRBV2 and TRBJ2-3; tentatively, D is TRBD2 (6 bases). Between the trimmed V and J ends, which lost 7 bases and 4 bases, there was a span of 12 bases. This CDR3 has 13 amino acids. Germline CDR1 SNHLY, CDR2 FYNNEI. The CDR3 DNA sequence: TGTGCCAGCAAGGATAGCGGCCCAGATACGCAGTATTTT. Its protein product is CASKDSGPDTQYF.

This clonotype was seen a handful of times. The rearrangement uses TRBV24-1 and TRBJ2-3; 9 nucleotides line up with TRBD1. Germline V CDR1 and CDR2: KGHDR, SFDVKD. The CDR3 has 17 residues. V dropped 3 bases and J dropped 3; count of bases not matched to a gene: 9. CDR3 residues: CATSDANRGLRTDTQYF. CDR3 in DNA: TGTGCCACCAGTGATGCCAACAGGGGGCTGAGAACAGATACGCAGTATTTT.

This clonotype came up a few times. The genes are TRBV5-5 and TRBJ2-3; TRBD1 matches 7 bases. V was clipped by 7 bases and J by 4 bases; unmatched bases: 9. CDR1 is SGHKS, CDR2 YYEKEE, per germline (reference sequence). The CDR3 covers 14 residues. The CDR3 DNA sequence: TGTGCCAGCTTAGGACAGGACCGTGCAGATACGCAGTATTTT. Protein sequence: CASLGQDRADTQYF.

In its sample, this clonotype was seen a few times. The chain uses TRBV6-6 and TRBJ1-1; D might be TRBD1 (5 bases). Germline V gene data show CDR1 as MNHNY and CDR2 as SVGAGI (reference sequence). V was clipped by 6 bases and J by 1 base, with 9 bases between them. The CDR3 length is 13 residues. The CDR3 protein is CASRPRGNTEAFF. The CDR3 DNA reads TGTGCCAGCAGACCAAGGGGGAACACTGAAGCTTTCTTT.

This clonotype was seen a few times. This sequence joins TRBV7-9 and TRBJ1-1, with D possibly matching TRBD1 (5 bases). The V gene lost 5 bases and the J gene lost 4 bases, with 11 bases spanning the gap. Germline CDR1 SEHNR, CDR2 FQNEAQ (reference sequence). The CDR3 length is 13 residues. CDR3 sequence reads: CASSPAGPTEAFF. CDR3 in DNA: TGTGCCAGCAGCCCGGCGGGGCCCACTGAAGCTTTCTTT. Full variable domain (remainder filled in from reference TRBV7-9 and TRBJ1-1): DTGVSQNPRHKITKRGQNVTFRCDPISEHNRLYWYRQTLGQGPEFLTYFQNEAQLEKSRLLSDRFSAERPKGSFSTLEIQRTEQGDSAMYLCASSPAGPTEAFFGQGTRLTVV.

This clonotype has a handful of counts. The chain employs TRBV4-3 and TRBJ1-3; D remains unclear. The CDR3 length is 14 residues. The V end was cut by 1 base, the J end by 3 bases, with 7 bases between. Germline loops: CDR1 LGHNA, CDR2 YSLEER. CDR3 protein: CASSQVYGGNTIYF. CDR3 coding DNA: TGCGCCAGCAGCCAAGTTTACGGTGGAAACACCATATATTTT.